What follows describes a single T cell receptor beta chain. Its antigen is currently unknown. The sample belongs to a study of cytomegalovirus exposure and HLA in healthy donors. A multiplex PCR was run with 60 Vbeta primers and 13 Jbeta primers. Produced via immunoSEQ multiplex PCR; TCRdb's table is partial and in-frame only. The data include about 40,000 clones; the top ten clones carry more than 4.5%. Findings and caveats of the study: Cytomegalovirus association was listed for approximately 150 TCR beta chains. Some public TCRs appeared in many individuals, while most sequences were rare. A later analysis found common viral pathogens apparently linked to several of the most significant clusters. Later work found most CMV-associated TCR beta chains apparently HLA-restricted.

From germline, CDR1 is SNHLY and CDR2 FYNNEI. CDR3 length equals 15 residues. V was cut by 2 bases and J by 4 bases, with 11 bases left in between. Sequenced: PBMCs. The gene calls are TRBV2 and TRBJ1-4; maybe TRBD1 (5 bases). This TCR came from a human donor in good health. CDR3 residues: CASSESGGGNEKLFF. CDR3 sequence (DNA): TGTGCCAGCAGTGAATCTGGGGGGGGTAATGAAAAACTGTTTTTT.